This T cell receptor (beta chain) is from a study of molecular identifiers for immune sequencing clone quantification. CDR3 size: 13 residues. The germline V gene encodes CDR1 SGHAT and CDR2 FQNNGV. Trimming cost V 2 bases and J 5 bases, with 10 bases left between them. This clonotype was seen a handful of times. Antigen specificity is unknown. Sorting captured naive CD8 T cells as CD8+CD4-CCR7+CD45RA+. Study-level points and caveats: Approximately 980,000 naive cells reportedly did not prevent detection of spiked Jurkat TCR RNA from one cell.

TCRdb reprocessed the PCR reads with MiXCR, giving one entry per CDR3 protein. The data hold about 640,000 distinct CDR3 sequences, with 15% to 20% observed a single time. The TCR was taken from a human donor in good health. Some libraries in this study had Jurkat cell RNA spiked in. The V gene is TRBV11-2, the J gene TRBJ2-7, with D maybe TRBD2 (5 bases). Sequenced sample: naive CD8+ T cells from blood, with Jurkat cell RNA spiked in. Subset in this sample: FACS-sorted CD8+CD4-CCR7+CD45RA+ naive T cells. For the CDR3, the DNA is TGTGCCAGCAGCTTATACGGGGTGGACGAGCAGTACTTC. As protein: CASSLYGVDEQYF. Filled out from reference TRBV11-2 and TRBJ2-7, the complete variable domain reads EAGVAQSPRYKIIEKRQSVAFWCNPISGHATLYWYQQILGQGPKLLIQFQNNGVVDDSQLPKDRFSAERLKGVDSTLKIQPAKLEDSAVYLCASSLYGVDEQYFGPGTRLTVT.